This TCR beta chain derives from a study of identical twins. Study outcomes and limitations: The study found weaker excess twin sharing in beta out-of-frame sequences.

TCRdb passed the 5' RACE reads through MiXCR, listing each CDR3 protein once. This table has under 800,000 distinct CDR3 sequences, less than 25% appearing once. This CDR3 spans 13 amino acids. In germline, CDR1 is MNHEY, CDR2 SVGEGT. Between the trimmed V and J ends, which lost 5 bases and 9 bases, there was a span of 14 bases. This clonotype showed up just a few times. The antigen remains unidentified. These records were also assigned to another study, of T cells expressing NK-cell markers.

The chain carries TRBV6-2 or TRBV6-3 and TRBJ2-1; D gene uncertain. The sequenced sample consisted of PBMCs. The origin of this receptor is a woman aged 18-29 years in good health. This CDR3 is CASSVDHGVEQFF. The CDR3 DNA reads TGTGCCAGCAGTGTCGACCACGGCGTTGAGCAGTTCTTC.